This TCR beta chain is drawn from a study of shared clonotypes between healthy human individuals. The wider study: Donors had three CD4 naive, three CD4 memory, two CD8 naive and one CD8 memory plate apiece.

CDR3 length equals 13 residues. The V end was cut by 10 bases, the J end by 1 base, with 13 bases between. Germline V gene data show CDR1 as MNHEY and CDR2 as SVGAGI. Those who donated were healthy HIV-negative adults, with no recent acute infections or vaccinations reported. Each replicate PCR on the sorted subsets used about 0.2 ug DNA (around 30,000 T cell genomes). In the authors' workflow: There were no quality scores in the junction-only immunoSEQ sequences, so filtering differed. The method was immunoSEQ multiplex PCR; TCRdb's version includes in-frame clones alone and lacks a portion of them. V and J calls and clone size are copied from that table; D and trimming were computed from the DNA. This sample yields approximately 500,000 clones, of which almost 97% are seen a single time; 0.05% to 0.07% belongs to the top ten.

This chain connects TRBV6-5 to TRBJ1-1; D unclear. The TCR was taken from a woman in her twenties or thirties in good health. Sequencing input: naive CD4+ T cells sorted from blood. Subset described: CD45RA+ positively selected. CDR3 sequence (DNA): TGTGCCACCTCAAGGCTGGGGAACACTGAAGCTTTCTTT. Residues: CATSRLGNTEAFF.